These T cell receptor beta chains were read from a single sample in a study of STAT3 mutations in large granular lymphocyte leukemia. TCRdb's table, derived via immunoSEQ multiplex PCR, lists solely in-frame clones and lacks some. The table includes around 5,400 clones, around half detected once. The source material was peripheral blood mononuclear cells. These receptors all come from a woman aged 70-85 years with T-cell large granular lymphocyte leukemia. Some clones in this sample may be carry-over from other donors' samples. The CDR3 runs from the conserved cysteine through the conserved F or W.

j_call | v_call | cdr3_aa
TRBJ1-2 | TRBV5-5 | CASSLGTANYGYTF
TRBJ2-7 | TRBV29-1 | CSAGTPAYEQYF
TRBJ2-7 | TRBV7-9 | CASNKPGDPYEQYF
TRBJ2-4 | TRBV18 | CASSPSFSLNIQYF
TRBJ2-5 | TRBV15 | CATSRDFLYQETQYF
TRBJ2-7 | TRBV30 | CAWNRDSLYEQYF
TRBJ2-7 | TRBV25-1 | CASRDTRSYEQYF
TRBJ2-7 | TRBV7-2 | CASSQGPLDEQYF
TRBJ2-7 | TRBV30 | CAWSSQRKYEQYF
TRBJ2-2 | TRBV30 | CAWRNLAGGKFAGELFF
TRBJ2-7 | TRBV18 | CASSPPSGRAYEQYF
TRBJ1-2 | TRBV5-4 | CASSSGRGTGVYGYTF
TRBJ2-1 | TRBV5-4 | CASSSGTSGRNNEQFF
TRBJ1-3 | TRBV5-4 | CASSLVTGNTIYF
TRBJ2-7 | TRBV30 | CAWSPGVGTGFYEQYF
TRBJ2-7 | TRBV18 | CASSPQGGHEQYF
TRBJ2-7 | TRBV18 | CASSLPSGTGSYEQYF
TRBJ2-5 | TRBV5-6 | CASSWGTSGREQETQYF
TRBJ1-3 | TRBV18 | CASSPPVYSGNTIYF
TRBJ1-2 | TRBV29-1 | CSTLKGLSYTF
TRBJ1-2 | TRBV18 | CASSPPPGGGYGYTF
TRBJ2-7 | TRBV18 | CASSPGAGAANEQYF
TRBJ2-7 | TRBV14 | CASSESGTGVFDEQYF
TRBJ2-7 | TRBV5-6 | CASSLALASGVTYEQYF
TRBJ2-7 | TRBV5-1 | CASSSQQGPGEQYF
TRBJ2-7 | TRBV5-1 | CASSWDSSYEQYF
TRBJ2-1 | TRBV4-3 | CASSQVAGGVYNEQFF
TRBJ2-5 | TRBV7-9 | CASSFQGVEETQYF
TRBJ1-2 | TRBV18 | CASSPGPRYGYTF
TRBJ2-3 | TRBV9 | CASSVQGADTQYF
TRBJ1-2 | TRBV7-9 | CASSRDRGFTNYGYTF
TRBJ2-7 | TRBV6-5 | CASNSGTTYEQYF
TRBJ2-5 | TRBV5-1 | CASSGTGDRGGETQYF
TRBJ2-1 | TRBV7-8 | CASSLTSGLYNEQFF
TRBJ1-4 | TRBV19 | CASNTFVSEKLFF
TRBJ1-5 | TRBV30 | CAWSFGYSNQPQHF
TRBJ1-2 | TRBV30 | CACHTSGMGYGYTF
TRBJ1-2 | TRBV30 | CAWSKTGAGGYTF
TRBJ2-6 | TRBV5-4 | CASTWGAGVNSGANVLTF
TRBJ2-7 | TRBV29-1 | CSADSAGGSYEQYF
TRBJ2-3 | TRBV27 | CASTTGGSLGTQYF
TRBJ1-1 | TRBV6-6 | CASRPRQGATTEAFF
TRBJ2-7 | TRBV30 | CAWSGPWTSPALYEQYF
TRBJ2-7 | TRBV6-1 | CASSGSGFGSYEQYF
TRBJ1-2 | TRBV7-2 | CASSLALGTGDGYTF
TRBJ1-1 | TRBV7-2 | CASSPPGVTEAFF
TRBJ1-1 | TRBV18 | CASSPETGEGEAFF
TRBJ2-6 | TRBV4-3 | CASSQTSSGANVLTF
TRBJ2-7 | TRBV29-1 | CSVKTESYEQYF
TRBJ2-7 | TRBV5-4 | CASRLVGTEGSEQYF
TRBJ1-2 | TRBV18 | CASSPSGQGSYGYTF
TRBJ2-5 | TRBV5-1 | CASSPLLRETQYF
TRBJ1-2 | TRBV30 | CAWSGSYGYTF
TRBJ2-7 | TRBV7-9 | CASRPGRGPYEQYF
TRBJ2-5 | TRBV29-1 | CSGGSGGQETQYF
TRBJ2-5 | TRBV10-3 | CATGTGGLAGVETQYF
TRBJ1-1 | TRBV5-1 | CASSLEQGVTEAFF